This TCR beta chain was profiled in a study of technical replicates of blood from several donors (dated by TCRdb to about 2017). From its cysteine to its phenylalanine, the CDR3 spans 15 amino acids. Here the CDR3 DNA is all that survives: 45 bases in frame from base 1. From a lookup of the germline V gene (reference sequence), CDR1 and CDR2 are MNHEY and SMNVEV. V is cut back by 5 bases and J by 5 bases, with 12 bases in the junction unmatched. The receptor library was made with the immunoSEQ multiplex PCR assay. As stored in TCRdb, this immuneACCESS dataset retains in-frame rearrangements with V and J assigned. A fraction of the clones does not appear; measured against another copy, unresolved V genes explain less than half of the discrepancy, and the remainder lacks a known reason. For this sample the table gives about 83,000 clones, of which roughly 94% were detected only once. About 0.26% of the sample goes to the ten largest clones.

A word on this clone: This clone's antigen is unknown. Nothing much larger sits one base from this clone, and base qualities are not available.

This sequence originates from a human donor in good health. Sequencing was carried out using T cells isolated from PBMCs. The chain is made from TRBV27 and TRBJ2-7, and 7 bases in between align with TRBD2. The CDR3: CASSPLGGSLDEQYF. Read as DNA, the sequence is TGTGCCAGCAGTCCCTTGGGGGGGTCCTTGGACGAGCAGTACTTC.